This TCR beta chain comes out of a study of response to subunit inactivated influenza vaccine. This clonotype came up many times. No antigen is known for it. TCRdb re-analysed the RT-PCR reads in MiXCR, keeping a single row per CDR3 protein. This table has about 480,000 distinct CDR3 sequences, less than 30% appearing once. Unmatched junction bases numbered 6, after V lost 4 bases and J lost 13 bases. The CDR3 loop spans 13 amino acids. Germline V gene data show CDR1 as SGHVS and CDR2 as FQNEAQ. Findings of the study overall: Seasonal influenza vaccination, on each occasion, was suggested by the authors to recruit few new T cells.

This chain joins TRBV7-8 and TRBJ2-1, with 11 bases identical to TRBD2. This sequence was found in a man aged 50 to 59 who received an inactivated influenza vaccine. Source: CD4+ T cells sorted from PBMCs, taken more than 4 days after vaccination. CDR3 DNA: TGTGCCAGCAGCTCGGGACTAGCGGAAAAACAGTTCTTC. This codes for CASSSGLAEKQFF.